Reported below is one T cell receptor (beta chain). No antigen is known for it. The data were taken from a study of cytomegalovirus exposure and HLA in healthy donors. Whole-study findings and limits: By a later analysis, the bulk of CMV-associated TCR beta chains appeared HLA-restricted. Presence/absence analyses assumed roughly uniform sequencing depth across donors. Associated with cytomegalovirus, according to the listing, were approximately 160 TCR beta chains. Researchers reported that three CMV-associated chains were confirmed in vitro as CMV antigen-specific.

This CDR3 spans 15 amino acids. With V trimmed by 5 bases and J by 0 bases, 6 bases remained unmatched. From germline, CDR1 is SGHTA and CDR2 FQGTGA. The primer mix had 60 Vbeta and 13 Jbeta primers. Sequencing used immunoSEQ multiplex PCR; TCRdb keeps in-frame clones, though not all of them. The table includes around 150,000 clones, 76% detected once. The chain joins TRBV7-3 to TRBJ2-5, with 7 positions matching TRBD2. This receptor was taken from a man aged 60-69 years in good health and CMV-seronegative. What was sequenced was PBMCs. CDR3 protein: CASSPGRGNQETQYF. In nucleotides, the CDR3 is TGTGCCAGCAGCCCGGGGAGGGGCAACCAAGAGACCCAGTACTTC.